A selection of T cell receptor beta chains follows, all from one sample in a study of T cells in Graves' hyperthyroidism and ophthalmopathy. One entry per CDR3 protein results from TCRdb running MiXCR on the multiplex PCR reads. The sample records about 520,000 distinct CDR3 sequences, roughly 20% being singletons. The sample was blood. The source of these receptors is a man aged 18 to 29 with Graves' hyperthyroidism. Each CDR3 is given with its conserved first and last residue.

v_call cdr3_aa
TRBV7-6 CACSLRVSGELFF
TRBV14 CASSQARGNTGELFF
TRBV4-1 CASSLLLRETQYF
TRBV12-3/TRBV12-4 CASSLMRLVGDLYQETQYF
TRBV19 CASSRIRVQRNEQYF
TRBV6-2/TRBV6-3 CASTLTGPNYGYTF
TRBV12-3/TRBV12-4 CASTEGVTNQPQHF
TRBV27 CASSFYAGGDYGYTF
TRBV19 CASSIGHKETQYF
TRBV28 CASIGRLRETQYF
TRBV30 CAWSPGGSGNTIYF
TRBV6-2/TRBV6-3 CASSLQGMNEQYF
TRBV27 CASTSSPGVDGYTF
TRBV15 CATSRDRARGQETQYF
TRBV20-1 CSAKGSGTGIGAFF
TRBV12-3/TRBV12-4 CASSLALGQNYGYTF
TRBV10-2 CASSEYGGGRGNQPQHF
TRBV6-2/TRBV6-3 CASSDGAGYGYTF
TRBV12-3/TRBV12-4 CASSPTRGPHTGELFF
TRBV12-3/TRBV12-4 CASSLALGKGSTEAFF
TRBV11-2 CASSLGPASTDTQYF
TRBV30 CAWGGLTEAFF
TRBV28 CASSFGDRVSGELFF
TRBV7-8 CASSKLRTGRGQPQHF
TRBV6-1 CASTAGTGRHEQYF
TRBV28 CASSLTLLTGITGELFF
TRBV6-2/TRBV6-3 CASSYSFREQFGNQPQHF
TRBV28 CASYPPAFF
TRBV12-5 CASGLPGYEQYF
TRBV20-1 CSARDLGKGRTEAFF
TRBV9 CASSAKTGERYGYTF
TRBV6-1 CASSETGEVQPQHF
TRBV7-8 CASSLVAANTEAFF
TRBV7-2 CASSPSYGQETQYF
TRBV3-1 CATTQKGGTEAFF
TRBV5-1 CASTMGNTEAFF
TRBV20-1 CSARDLYTAGYEQYF
TRBV3-1 CASSQERLREQYF
TRBV5-1 CASSFPRGSTGELFF
TRBV30 CAWSVVLGAEGYTF
TRBV11-1 CASSLAGETEAFF
TRBV6-2/TRBV6-3 CASSSDRTNTGELFF